Sequencing of this T cell receptor beta chain was carried out in a study of blood T cell repertoires in COVID-19. Turning to the study itself: Italy, Spain and the United States were the sources of the convalescent and acute COVID-19 samples. The analysed material was cDNA or gDNA that came from T cells, B-cell-depleted T cells, or PBMCs.

As processed by the authors: The assay estimated nucleated cells by amplifying reference gene primers. The repertoire was sequenced with immunoSEQ multiplex PCR; TCRdb's copy has only in-frame clones and lacks some. The V and J calls and clone size are taken from that table; D and trimming were inferred from the DNA. The repertoire holds around 17,000 clones, with about 91% as singletons. The CDR3 is 12 amino acids. Trimming took 10 bases from V and 3 from J, leaving 10 bases between them. Sequencing was carried out using peripheral blood. J is TRBJ2-1 and V is TRBV12-3 or TRBV12-4, with D perhaps matching TRBD2 (5 bases). The TCR was taken from a human donor in a cohort sampled during active COVID-19. The CDR3 region is CAIARDYNEQFF. DNA for the CDR3: TGTGCCATCGCCCGGGACTACAATGAGCAGTTCTTC.